The 8 T cell receptor beta chains presented below share a single source sample, sequenced in a study of blood T cell repertoires in COVID-19. Repertoires were generated with immunoSEQ multiplex PCR, while TCRdb's copy carries only in-frame clones and drops some. The sample lists roughly 100,000 clones; roughly 84% were seen once. Input material: peripheral blood. The receptor set was obtained from a man aged 55 to 69 with acute or convalescent COVID-19.

This clone was seen more than once but under ten times. J is TRBJ2-3 and V is TRBV6-2 or TRBV6-3; 12 bases fit TRBD2. V was clipped by 6 bases and J by 3 bases; unmatched bases: 7. CDR3 size: 16 residues. CDR1 is MNHEY, CDR2 SVGEGT, per germline. CDR3 nucleotide sequence: TGTGCCAGCAGCAGACTTACTAGCGGGGGGACAGATACGCAGTATTTT. Translation gives CASSRLTSGGTDTQYF.

The J gene is TRBJ2-6, the V gene TRBV5-4, with D perhaps matching TRBD2 (6 bases). Germline values: CDR1 SGHNT, CDR2 YYREEE (reference sequence). This CDR3 is 15 amino acids long. Deletions cut 0 bases from V and 4 bases from J, with 8 bases between. In nucleotides, the CDR3 is TGTGCCAGCAGCTTGGGCGGGGTCGGGGCCAACGTCCTGACTTTC. Translating gives CASSLGGVGANVLTF. Drawing the rest from reference TRBV5-4 and TRBJ2-6, the complete variable domain is ETGVTQSPTHLIKTRGQQVTLRCSSQSGHNTVSWYQQALGQGPQFIFQYYREEENGRGNFPPRFSGLQFPNYSSELNVNALELDDSALYLCASSLGGVGANVLTFGAGSRLTVL.

This chain links TRBV21-1 with TRBJ1-5; the D call TRBD1 from the table was never checked on the DNA. TRBV21-1 is a pseudogene. This CDR3 region has 15 residues. The CDR3 nucleotides are TGTGCCAGCAGCAAAGCCAGGGGGACGGGTCAGCCCCAGCATTTT. It translates to CASSKARGTGQPQHF.

The chain couples TRBV7-8 to TRBJ1-1; 10 nucleotides match TRBD1. Trimming removed 5 bases from V and 5 bases from J; junction bases left unmatched: 5. Germline assignment: CDR1 SGHVS and CDR2 FQNEAQ. CDR3 length: 14 amino acids. Here the CDR3 reads CASSRQGAGTEAFF. CDR3 DNA: TGTGCCAGCAGCCGACAGGGGGCGGGAACTGAAGCTTTCTTT.

The V call is TRBV5-6, the J call TRBJ1-1; 7 nucleotides align to TRBD1. This CDR3 comprises 15 residues. The V and J ends lost 2 bases and 4 bases, in that order; junction bases with no gene match: 8. Germline V gene sequence: CDR1 SGHDT, CDR2 YYEEEE. This CDR3 reads CASSLRTGWATEAFF. CDR3 nucleotides: TGTGCCAGCAGCTTACGGACAGGATGGGCCACTGAAGCTTTCTTT.

The chain uses TRBV6-2 or TRBV6-3 and TRBJ2-3; 7 nucleotides match TRBD1. This CDR3 is 17 amino acids long. Germline V gives CDR1 MNHEY, CDR2 SVGEGT. The J segment lost 2 bases and the V segment lost 0 bases, leaving 8 bases of the junction unmatched. The CDR3: CASSYSMSQGDTDTQYF. Written as DNA, the CDR3 is TGTGCCAGCAGTTACTCGATGTCTCAGGGGGACACAGATACGCAGTATTTT.

The V and J genes are TRBV7-8 and TRBJ1-2; tentative D call: TRBD1 (5 bases). The germline V and J ends were trimmed by 1 base and 4 bases, with 10 bases remaining between them. The CDR3 has 14 amino acids. Germline assignment: CDR1 SGHVS and CDR2 FQNEAQ. As DNA, the CDR3 is TGTGCCAGCAGCTTAGGTGTAGGGGCCTATGGCTACACCTTC. Translation: CASSLGVGAYGYTF.

V is TRBV5-4 and J is TRBJ1-2; the D gene is possibly TRBD1 (5 bases). Germline-derived CDR1 and CDR2 are SGHNT and YYREEE (reference sequence). This CDR3 is 16 amino acids long. V lost 1 base, J lost 0 bases, and 13 bases lay in between. The chain's CDR3 is CASSLRLGASNYGYTF. CDR3 nucleotide sequence: TGTGCCAGCAGCTTGCGTCTAGGGGCCTCTAACTATGGCTACACCTTC.